A selection of T cell receptor beta chains follows, all from one sample in a study of blood T cell repertoires in COVID-19. Profiling relied on immunoSEQ multiplex PCR, and the TCRdb table lists in-frame clones only, not all of them. The sample gives about 110,000 clones, approximately 90% of which show up once; about a third is in the top ten. The material sequenced was peripheral blood. The source of these receptors is a woman over 75 with acute or convalescent COVID-19. CDR3s include the opening cysteine and the closing phenylalanine or tryptophan. D genes are given only for firm matches. Rows may omit the clone size; those that give it use once, few, many or a size class.

j_call: TRBJ1-6
d_call: NA
v_call: TRBV27
clone_size: NA
cdr3_nt: TGTGCCAGCAGTTTATCGGGGCAGTATAATTCACCCCTCCACTTT
cdr3_aa: CASSLSGQYNSPLHF

j_call: TRBJ2-7
d_call: NA
v_call: TRBV19
clone_size: NA
cdr3_nt: TGTGCCAGTACCCCAGGGAAATACCCCTACGAGCAGTACTTC
cdr3_aa: CASTPGKYPYEQYF

j_call: TRBJ1-2
d_call: TRBD1
v_call: TRBV10-3
clone_size: NA
cdr3_nt: TGTGCCATCAGGCTTACAGGGGGCGATAATGGCTACACCTTC
cdr3_aa: CAIRLTGGDNGYTF

j_call: TRBJ2-3
d_call: TRBD2
v_call: TRBV6-1
clone_size: few
cdr3_nt: TGTGCCAGCAGTGAACTCTACGGGGGGGCCACAGATACGCAGTATTTT
cdr3_aa: CASSELYGGATDTQYF

j_call: TRBJ1-2
d_call: TRBD1
v_call: TRBV10-3
clone_size: once
cdr3_nt: TGTGCCATCGGGACAGGGGGAACTTTTTATGGCTACACCTTC
cdr3_aa: CAIGTGGTFYGYTF

j_call: TRBJ2-1
d_call: TRBD2
v_call: TRBV10-2
clone_size: NA
cdr3_nt: TGCGCCAGCAGGTTTTCTAGCGGGGCATATGAGCAGTTCTTC
cdr3_aa: CASRFSSGAYEQFF

j_call: TRBJ2-5
d_call: NA
v_call: TRBV5-6
clone_size: NA
cdr3_nt: TGTGCCAGCAGCTCAACCGGGAGCACGTTAGGGGAGACCCAGTACTTC
cdr3_aa: CASSSTGSTLGETQYF

j_call: TRBJ1-6
d_call: TRBD1
v_call: TRBV4-1
clone_size: NA
cdr3_nt: TGCGCCAGCAGCCAAGTACCAACCGGGACAGGGGCAGGCTCACCCCTCCACTTT
cdr3_aa: CASSQVPTGTGAGSPLHF

j_call: TRBJ1-1
d_call: NA
v_call: TRBV28
clone_size: NA
cdr3_nt: TGTGCCAGCAGTCCCTGGACTGGTGAAGCTTTCTTT
cdr3_aa: CASSPWTGEAFF

j_call: TRBJ2-7
d_call: TRBD1
v_call: TRBV5-5
clone_size: NA
cdr3_nt: TGTGCCAGCAGCCACGAATGGACAGGGAGTCAGCAGTACTTC
cdr3_aa: CASSHEWTGSQQYF

j_call: TRBJ1-5
d_call: NA
v_call: TRBV19
clone_size: NA
cdr3_nt: TGTGCCAGTAGGGAGGGCACGAGCAATCAGCCCCAGCATTTT
cdr3_aa: CASREGTSNQPQHF

j_call: TRBJ2-1
d_call: TRBD1
v_call: TRBV18
clone_size: NA
cdr3_nt: TGTGCCAGCTCACCACCCGGACAGGGAAACTACAATGAGCAGTTCTTC
cdr3_aa: CASSPPGQGNYNEQFF

j_call: TRBJ2-2
d_call: TRBD2
v_call: TRBV11-3
clone_size: NA
cdr3_nt: TGTGCCAGCAGCCTCGGCGGGGGAGTCACCGGGGAGCTGTTTTTT
cdr3_aa: CASSLGGGVTGELFF

j_call: TRBJ1-2
d_call: NA
v_call: TRBV19
clone_size: NA
cdr3_nt: TGTGCCAGTAGTATAGGACAGAATAACTATGGCTACACCTTC
cdr3_aa: CASSIGQNNYGYTF

j_call: TRBJ1-2
d_call: TRBD1
v_call: TRBV19
clone_size: NA
cdr3_nt: TGTGCCAGTAGTCGAGGGACAGGGAACTATGGCTACACCTTC
cdr3_aa: CASSRGTGNYGYTF

j_call: TRBJ2-3
d_call: TRBD2
v_call: TRBV5-8
clone_size: NA
cdr3_nt: TGTGCCAGCAGCTTTAGCGGGGAAGGAGATACGCAGTATTTT
cdr3_aa: CASSFSGEGDTQYF

j_call: TRBJ1-1
d_call: NA
v_call: TRBV10-2
clone_size: NA
cdr3_nt: TGCGCCAGCAGTGATCTCTCGGGTGAAGCTTTCTTT
cdr3_aa: CASSDLSGEAFF

j_call: TRBJ1-1
d_call: TRBD1
v_call: TRBV5-1
clone_size: NA
cdr3_nt: TGCGCCAGCAGCCCGGTGGAGGCCAGGGGGACTGAAGCTTTCTTT
cdr3_aa: CASSPVEARGTEAFF

j_call: TRBJ2-7
d_call: NA
v_call: TRBV7-2
clone_size: few
cdr3_nt: TGTGCCAGCAGCTTAGCCCCAATCGACAGTTACGAGCAGTACTTC
cdr3_aa: CASSLAPIDSYEQYF

j_call: TRBJ2-5
d_call: TRBD1
v_call: TRBV7-3
clone_size: NA
cdr3_nt: TGTGCCAGCAGGACCCAGGGGGATCGGTTAGAGACCCAGTACTTC
cdr3_aa: CASRTQGDRLETQYF

j_call: TRBJ2-3
d_call: TRBD1
v_call: TRBV7-9
clone_size: few
cdr3_nt: TGTGCCAGCTTAGACAGGGAAGACACAGATACGCAGTATTTT
cdr3_aa: CASLDREDTDTQYF

j_call: TRBJ1-4
d_call: TRBD1
v_call: TRBV10-3
clone_size: NA
cdr3_nt: TGTGCCATCCAGGGGGCGGCTAATGAAAAACTGTTTTTT
cdr3_aa: CAIQGAANEKLFF

j_call: TRBJ1-3
d_call: NA
v_call: TRBV28
clone_size: NA
cdr3_nt: TGTGCCAGCCGGGAGCCCTCTGGAAACACCATATATTTT
cdr3_aa: CASREPSGNTIYF

j_call: TRBJ1-1
d_call: NA
v_call: TRBV18
clone_size: NA
cdr3_nt: TGTGCCAGCTCACCCGGAGCCGTCGGTACTGAAGCTTTCTTT
cdr3_aa: CASSPGAVGTEAFF

j_call: TRBJ2-2
d_call: NA
v_call: TRBV5-1
clone_size: NA
cdr3_nt: TGCGCCAGCAGCTTCTATGGTAACACCGGGGAGCTGTTTTTT
cdr3_aa: CASSFYGNTGELFF

j_call: TRBJ2-2
d_call: TRBD2
v_call: TRBV20-1
clone_size: NA
cdr3_nt: TGCAGTGCTAGTGACTCCGGGACTAGCCACGCCGGGGAGCTGTTTTTT
cdr3_aa: CSASDSGTSHAGELFF

j_call: TRBJ1-1
d_call: NA
v_call: TRBV27
clone_size: NA
cdr3_nt: TGTGCCAGCAGTTCGGGGGACGCATTGAACACTGAAGCTTTCTTT
cdr3_aa: CASSSGDALNTEAFF

j_call: TRBJ2-5
d_call: NA
v_call: TRBV5-6
clone_size: NA
cdr3_nt: TGTGCCAGCAGCTGGGGAGTTTACGAGACCCAGTACTTC
cdr3_aa: CASSWGVYETQYF

j_call: TRBJ2-1
d_call: TRBD1
v_call: TRBV18
clone_size: NA
cdr3_nt: TGTGCCAGCTCACCCTTAACAGGGGGCTCCTACAATGAGCAGTTCTTC
cdr3_aa: CASSPLTGGSYNEQFF

j_call: TRBJ2-7
d_call: NA
v_call: TRBV27
clone_size: NA
cdr3_nt: TGTGCCAGCAGCCTAGCAGAGGCCTACGAGCAGTACTTC
cdr3_aa: CASSLAEAYEQYF

j_call: TRBJ1-5
d_call: NA
v_call: TRBV7-6
clone_size: NA
cdr3_nt: TGTGCCAGCAGCTTAGAGCCGGGAGGGGGTAGGAGCAATCAGCCCCAGCATTTT
cdr3_aa: CASSLEPGGGRSNQPQHF

j_call: TRBJ1-5
d_call: TRBD1
v_call: TRBV12-3/TRBV12-4
clone_size: NA
cdr3_nt: TGTGCCAGCACCTACAGGGGAGCAACGCCCCAGCATTTT
cdr3_aa: CASTYRGATPQHF

j_call: TRBJ1-4
d_call: TRBD1
v_call: TRBV9
clone_size: NA
cdr3_nt: TGTGCCAGCAGCCCACGGGATGGGGGACAGGGCTCAGAAAAACTGTTTTTT
cdr3_aa: CASSPRDGGQGSEKLFF

j_call: TRBJ2-3
d_call: TRBD1
v_call: TRBV19
clone_size: NA
cdr3_nt: TGTGCCAGCACCGGGACAGGGGTCACAGATACGCAGTATTTT
cdr3_aa: CASTGTGVTDTQYF

j_call: TRBJ2-7
d_call: TRBD2
v_call: TRBV10-3
clone_size: once
cdr3_nt: TGTGCCAATAGCGGGGGGGACTACGAGCAGTACTTC
cdr3_aa: CANSGGDYEQYF

j_call: TRBJ2-1
d_call: NA
v_call: TRBV3-1/TRBV3-2
clone_size: NA
cdr3_nt: TGTGCCAGCACGAGAAGGGGGGGCGGTGGGGAGTTCTTC
cdr3_aa: CASTRRGGGGEFF

j_call: TRBJ2-3
d_call: NA
v_call: TRBV9
clone_size: NA
cdr3_nt: TGTGCCAGCAGCGCGAGGGCCACAGATACGCAGTATTTT
cdr3_aa: CASSARATDTQYF

j_call: TRBJ2-7
d_call: NA
v_call: TRBV20-1
clone_size: NA
cdr3_nt: TGCAGTGCTAGACTAGGCGAGCAGTACTTC
cdr3_aa: CSARLGEQYF

j_call: TRBJ1-2
d_call: TRBD1
v_call: TRBV29-1
clone_size: NA
cdr3_nt: TGCAGCGTCCGGACAGGGGGCCAAGGCTATGGCTACACCTTC
cdr3_aa: CSVRTGGQGYGYTF

j_call: TRBJ1-6
d_call: TRBD1
v_call: TRBV30
clone_size: NA
cdr3_nt: TGTGCCTGGAGTGTGGACAGGACAAATTCACCCCTCCACTTT
cdr3_aa: CAWSVDRTNSPLHF

j_call: TRBJ2-7
d_call: TRBD1
v_call: TRBV5-1
clone_size: NA
cdr3_nt: TGCGCCAGTGGGACAGGGAGTGTCTACGAGCAGTACTTC
cdr3_aa: CASGTGSVYEQYF

j_call: TRBJ1-1
d_call: NA
v_call: TRBV7-8
clone_size: NA
cdr3_nt: TGTGCCAGCAGCTCCCGGGGTTTGGCTTTCTTT
cdr3_aa: CASSSRGLAFF

j_call: TRBJ1-6
d_call: TRBD1
v_call: TRBV19
clone_size: few
cdr3_nt: TGTGCCAGTAGTATTGGGACAGTCTATAATTCACCCCTCCACTTT
cdr3_aa: CASSIGTVYNSPLHF

j_call: TRBJ1-2
d_call: TRBD1
v_call: TRBV28
clone_size: NA
cdr3_nt: TGTGCCAGCAGTCTCTCGACAGGGGAGTGGGTTAACTATGGCTACACCTTC
cdr3_aa: CASSLSTGEWVNYGYTF